The rows below give T cell receptor beta chains drawn from one sample of a study of cytomegalovirus exposure and HLA in healthy donors. Sequencing used immunoSEQ multiplex PCR; TCRdb keeps in-frame clones, though not all of them. The sample carries some 170,000 clones, 70% to 80% recorded once. Sequenced sample: PBMCs. Every receptor here comes from a woman between 55 and 75 years old in good health and CMV-seropositive. Each CDR3 is given with its conserved first and last residue.

v_gene,CDR3aa
TRBV29-1,CSVGYTVNTEAFF
TRBV28,CASRPSGNQPQHF
TRBV6-1,CASSGTGGWTEAFF
TRBV6-6,CASSRTGNTEAFF
TRBV5-1,CASSLEISGSGYEQYF
TRBV28,CASSFPFAYTEAFF
TRBV9,CASSVEPTGELFF
TRBV5-1,CASSLGVGVTDTQYF
TRBV4-1,CASSQDGVLNSPLHF
TRBV7-9,CASSLALASGNSQYF
TRBV7-9,CSSSFGQGGNYGYTF
TRBV5-1,CASSLERYKNIQYF
TRBV6-5,CASTSMAGGFNEQFF